Reported below is one T cell receptor beta chain. This sample is drawn from a study of CD8 T cells in Susac syndrome. With random hexamers, roughly 0.45 to 1 ug RNA was reverse transcribed. MiXCR, applied by TCRdb to the immunoSEQ multiplex PCR reads, yields one record per CDR3 protein. The table has tens of thousands of distinct CDR3 sequences, 93% seen once. Material: CD8+ T cells from PBMCs. The TCR originated in a human donor with multiple sclerosis.

In DNA, the CDR3 is TGTGCCAGCAGTGACAGGGGCACCGGGGAGCTGTTTTTT. Translated, it gives CASSDRGTGELFF. The gene calls are TRBV6-4 and TRBJ2-2; tentative D call: TRBD1 (5 bases). CDR3 length equals 13 residues. Trimming pared 2 bases from V and 4 bases from J, leaving 5 bases between. Germline V gives CDR1 MRHNA, CDR2 SNTAGT.